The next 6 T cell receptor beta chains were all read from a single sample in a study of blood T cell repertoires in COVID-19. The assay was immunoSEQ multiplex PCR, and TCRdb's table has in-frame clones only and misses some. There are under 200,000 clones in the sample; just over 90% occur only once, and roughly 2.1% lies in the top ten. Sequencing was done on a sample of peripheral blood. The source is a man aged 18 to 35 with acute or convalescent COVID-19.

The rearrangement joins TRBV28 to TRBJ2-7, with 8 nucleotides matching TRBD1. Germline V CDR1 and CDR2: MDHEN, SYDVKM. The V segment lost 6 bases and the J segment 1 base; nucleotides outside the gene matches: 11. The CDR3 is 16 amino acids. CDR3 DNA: TGTGCCAGCAGACTAAGACGGACAGGGCTTTCCTACGAGCAGTACTTC. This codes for CASRLRRTGLSYEQYF. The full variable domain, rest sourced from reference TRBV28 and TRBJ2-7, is DVKVTQSSRYLVKRTGEKVFLECVQDMDHENMFWYRQDPGLGLRLIYFSYDVKMKEKGDIPEGYSVSREKKERFSLILESASTNQTSMYLCASRLRRTGLSYEQYFGPGTRLTVT.

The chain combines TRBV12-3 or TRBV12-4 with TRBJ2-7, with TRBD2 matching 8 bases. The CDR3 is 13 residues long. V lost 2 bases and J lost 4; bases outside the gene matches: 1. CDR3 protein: CASSLTGGYEQYF. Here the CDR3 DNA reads TGTGCCAGCAGTTTAACGGGGGGGTACGAGCAGTACTTC.

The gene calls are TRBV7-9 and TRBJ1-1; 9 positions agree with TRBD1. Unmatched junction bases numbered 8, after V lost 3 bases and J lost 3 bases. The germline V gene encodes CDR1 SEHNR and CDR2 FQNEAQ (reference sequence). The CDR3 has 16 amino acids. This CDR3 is CASSLPGTGKDTEAFF. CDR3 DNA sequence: TGTGCCAGCAGCTTGCCCGGGACAGGGAAGGACACTGAAGCTTTCTTT.

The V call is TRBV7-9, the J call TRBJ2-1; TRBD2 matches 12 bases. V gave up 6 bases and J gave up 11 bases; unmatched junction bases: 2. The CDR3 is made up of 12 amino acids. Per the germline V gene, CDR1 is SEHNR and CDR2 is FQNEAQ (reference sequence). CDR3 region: CASRGLAGQQFF. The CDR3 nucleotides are TGTGCCAGCAGGGGACTAGCGGGCCAGCAGTTCTTC.

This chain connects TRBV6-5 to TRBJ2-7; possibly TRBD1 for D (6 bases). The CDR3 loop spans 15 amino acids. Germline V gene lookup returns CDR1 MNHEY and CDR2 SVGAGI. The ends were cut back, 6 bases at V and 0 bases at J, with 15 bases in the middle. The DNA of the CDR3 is TGTGCCAGCAGGATCCCCAGGGGCCCCTCCTACGAGCAGTACTTC. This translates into CASRIPRGPSYEQYF.

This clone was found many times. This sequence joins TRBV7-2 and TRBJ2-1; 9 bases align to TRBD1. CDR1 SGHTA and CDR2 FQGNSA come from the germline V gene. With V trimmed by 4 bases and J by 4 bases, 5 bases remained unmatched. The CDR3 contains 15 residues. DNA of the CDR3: TGTGCCAGCAGCTCAGACAGGGGGAGTTACAATGAGCAGTTCTTC. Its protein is CASSSDRGSYNEQFF.